Below, one TCR beta chain is given with its context. The data are from a study of blood T cell repertoires in COVID-19. Overall study context: PBMCs, B-cell-depleted T cells, or T cells were the source of the cDNA or gDNA that made up the material.

Clones were read by immunoSEQ multiplex PCR, and TCRdb kept only the in-frame ones, dropping some. The profile covers about 24,000 clones, with about four fifths appearing a single time and more than 6.5% taken by the ten largest. Seattle's enrolled individuals joined amid active infection and were then monitored longitudinally. Sequences were obtained from peripheral blood. The origin of this receptor is a man between 50 and 59 years old with COVID-19, enrolled during active disease.

Here the CDR3 reads CASSRQQQETQYF. In DNA form, the CDR3 reads TGTGCCAGTAGTAGACAGCAACAAGAGACCCAGTACTTC. The rearrangement joins TRBV19 to TRBJ2-5; maybe TRBD1 (5 bases). This CDR3 comprises 13 residues. Germline V gene data show CDR1 as LNHDA and CDR2 as SQIVND (reference sequence). V was clipped by 4 bases and J by 2 bases, with 8 bases between them.